Following are 21 T cell receptor beta chains from one sample sequenced in a study of T cell responses to AZD1222 COVID-19 vaccine. Generated by immunoSEQ multiplex PCR, the TCRdb table keeps only in-frame clones and is missing some. The table lists 70,000 to 95,000 clones, around 90% of them singletons. Here the sequenced sample was peripheral blood, taken 28 days after the second AZD1222 dose. All receptors come from an adult who received the AZD1222 COVID-19 vaccine.

The J gene is TRBJ1-5, the V gene TRBV5-1, with a possible D match to TRBD1 (5 bases). V was cut by 4 bases and J by 1 base, with 9 bases left in between. This CDR3 has 14 amino acids. Germline CDR1 SGHRS, CDR2 YFSETQ. The CDR3, as DNA: TGCGCCAGCAGCCGGGACGGGAGCAATCAGCCCCAGCATTTT. This codes for CASSRDGSNQPQHF. Full variable domain (missing parts from reference TRBV5-1 and TRBJ1-5): KAGVTQTPRYLIKTRGQQVTLSCSPISGHRSVSWYQQTPGQGLQFLFEYFSETQRNKGNFPGRFSGRQFSNSRSEMNVSTLELGDSALYLCASSRDGSNQPQHFGDGTRLSIL.

In its sample, this clone was seen once. The genes are TRBV29-1 and TRBJ1-1; unclear D gene. This CDR3 is 13 amino acids long. The V and J ends lost 2 bases and 0 bases respectively, with 7 bases between them. CDR1 is SQVTM, CDR2 ANQGSEA, per germline. CDR3 amino acids: CSVERPLNTEAFF. CDR3 DNA: TGCAGCGTTGAACGCCCATTGAACACTGAAGCTTTCTTT.

The chain joins TRBV10-2 to TRBJ1-4, with 8 bases matching TRBD1. Trimming cost V 6 bases and J 2 bases; bases outside gene matches: 8. Germline V gene data show CDR1 as WSHSY and CDR2 as SAAADI. The CDR3 is made up of 16 amino acids. CDR3 sequence: CASRPDRGITNEKLFF. CDR3 coding DNA: TGCGCCAGCAGACCCGACAGGGGTATCACTAATGAAAAACTGTTTTTT.

This clone was found a few times. This chain links TRBV7-9 with TRBJ1-2; possible D gene TRBD1, 6 bases. Germline CDR1 SEHNR, CDR2 FQNEAQ (reference sequence). Trimming removed 0 bases at V and 4 bases at J, with 12 bases between. The CDR3 runs 15 residues. The CDR3 here is CASSLARDNPYGYTF. The CDR3 nucleotides are TGTGCCAGCAGCTTAGCGCGGGACAACCCCTATGGCTACACCTTC.

The rearrangement uses TRBV11-2 and TRBJ2-1; D perhaps matches TRBD1 (5 bases). From germline, CDR1 is SGHAT and CDR2 FQNNGV. This CDR3 comprises 13 residues. Between the trimmed V and J ends, which lost 5 bases and 2 bases, there was a span of 7 bases. The chain's CDR3 is CASSQGPYNEQFF. DNA of the CDR3: TGTGCCAGCAGCCAGGGCCCCTACAATGAGCAGTTCTTC.

The rearrangement joins TRBV27 to TRBJ2-7, with TRBD2 identical over 11 bases. Germline V lookup: CDR1 MNHEY, CDR2 SMNVEV (reference sequence). V shed 5 bases, J shed 0 bases, and the junction held 9 bases outside the gene matches. The CDR3 extends over 17 amino acids. The CDR3 here is CASSPPLAGGFSYEQYF. CDR3 coding DNA: TGTGCCAGCAGTCCCCCTCTAGCGGGGGGCTTCTCCTACGAGCAGTACTTC.

The chain is built from TRBV6-5 and TRBJ1-2, with 8 bases fitting TRBD1. V lost 0 bases to trimming and J lost 2 bases; unmatched junction nucleotides: 5. The germline gives CDR1 MNHEY, CDR2 SVGAGI. CDR3 length: 16 residues. The CDR3 spells CASSYSRTGSNYGYTF. CDR3 in DNA: TGTGCCAGCAGTTACTCGAGGACAGGGTCGAACTATGGCTACACCTTC.

The rearrangement uses TRBV9 and TRBJ1-2; no clear D gene. This CDR3 is 14 amino acids long. The germline gives CDR1 SGDLS, CDR2 YYNGEE. Deletions cut 0 bases from V and 5 bases from J, with 11 bases between. The CDR3 region is CASSVAREGYGYTF. The DNA of the CDR3 is TGTGCCAGCAGCGTAGCGAGGGAGGGATATGGCTACACCTTC.

This chain joins TRBV11-2 and TRBJ2-1; TRBD2 matches at 8 bases. The CDR3 covers 16 residues. CDR1 and CDR2 (germline): SGHAT, FQNNGV. With 6 bases clipped from V and 4 bases from J, the junction kept 11 bases outside the gene matches. Here the CDR3 DNA reads TGTGCCAGCAGTTCCGTGGGAGCGGGGGCATACAATGAGCAGTTCTTC. Amino acid sequence: CASSSVGAGAYNEQFF.

This rearrangement joins TRBV29-1 to TRBJ1-5; maybe TRBD1 (6 bases). From germline, CDR1 is SQVTM and CDR2 ANQGSEA. This CDR3 has 13 amino acids. Trimming cost V 4 bases and J 6 bases, with 13 bases left between them. In DNA, the CDR3 is TGCAGCGTTGCAACGGCGGGGGCTCAGCCCCAGCATTTT. Translating it yields CSVATAGAQPQHF.

The V and J genes are TRBV6-6 and TRBJ2-7; TRBD1 matches 9 bases. CDR3 size: 14 residues. Germline lookup yields CDR1 MNHNY and CDR2 SVGAGI (reference sequence). J gave up 3 bases and V 7 bases, and 7 bases lay outside the gene matches. DNA for the CDR3: TGTGCCAGCAAAACCGGGACAGGGCTCTACGAGCAGTACTTC. Its translation is CASKTGTGLYEQYF.

The CDR3 loop reads CASSQDSLDGTNYGYTF. In DNA, the CDR3 is TGTGCCAGCAGCCAAGACTCCCTCGACGGGACTAACTATGGCTACACCTTC. The chain recombines TRBV3-1 (or the pseudogene TRBV3-2) with TRBJ1-2; D remains unclear. The germline V gene has CDR1 LGHDT and CDR2 YNNKEL (reference sequence). V lost 0 bases and J 0 bases, leaving 14 bases between the germline ends. This CDR3 is built from 17 residues.

This sequence joins TRBV27 and TRBJ1-5, with D unresolved. CDR3 length: 15 residues. Trimming shortened V by 3 bases and J by 0 bases, and 9 bases separated the two germline ends. Germline loops: CDR1 MNHEY, CDR2 SMNVEV (reference sequence). CDR3 residues: CASSFRQDSNQPQHF. CDR3 coding DNA: TGTGCCAGCAGTTTTAGGCAGGATAGCAATCAGCCCCAGCATTTT.

This clone was seen at least ten times. A junction end diverges from the germline sequence, so it may reflect a read error. The chain combines TRBV7-7 with TRBJ1-1, with 7 positions matching TRBD1. Germline V gene lookup returns CDR1 SSHAT and CDR2 FNYEAQ (reference sequence). The CDR3 has 13 residues. The CDR3 coding sequence is TGTGCTAGCAGCTCTAGACAGGGAGCTGAAGCTTTCTTT. This gives the protein CASSSRQGAEAFF.

The J gene is TRBJ1-2, the V gene TRBV29-1; no clear D. Trimming removed 3 bases from V and 3 bases from J, with 8 bases in between. There are 12 residues in the CDR3. Germline CDR1 is SQVTM and CDR2 is ANQGSEA. CDR3 bases: TGCAGCGTTGATGGTGGTGACTATGGCTACACCTTC. Translation: CSVDGGDYGYTF.

The chain combines TRBV6-5 with TRBJ1-6, with a tentative D call TRBD1 (6 bases). V lost 5 bases and J lost 5, with 13 bases in between. Germline values: CDR1 MNHEY, CDR2 SVGAGI. The CDR3 consists of 15 residues. Written as DNA, the CDR3 is TGTGCCAGCAGTCTACAGGGATCCAATAATTCACCCCTCCACTTT. Amino acids: CASSLQGSNNSPLHF.

The chain combines TRBV10-3 with TRBJ2-7; TRBD1 is a possible D gene (5 bases). Germline V gene sequence: CDR1 ENHRY, CDR2 SYGVKD. V shed 11 bases and J shed 0 bases, with 14 bases lying between them. The CDR3 has 13 residues. CDR3 region: CAAGAGFSYEQYF. The CDR3 DNA is TGTGCCGCAGGCGCAGGGTTCTCCTACGAGCAGTACTTC.

The chain recombines TRBV19 with TRBJ1-3, with D possibly being TRBD1 (6 bases). CDR1 LNHDA and CDR2 SQIVND come from the germline V gene (reference sequence). V was cut by 7 bases and J by 0 bases, with 10 bases left in between. The CDR3 loop spans 14 amino acids. DNA for the CDR3: TGTGCCAGTAAGGAACAGGGCTCTGGAAACACCATATATTTT. Its translation: CASKEQGSGNTIYF.

The genes are TRBV5-1 and TRBJ1-2, with 8 bases aligning to TRBD1. Unmatched junction bases numbered 9, after V lost 0 bases and J lost 8 bases. CDR1 is SGHRS and CDR2 is YFSETQ in the germline V gene. The CDR3 sequence is 15 residues long. CDR3 protein: CASSLGSTQGAGYTF. The CDR3 DNA reads TGCGCCAGCAGCTTGGGGTCGACGCAGGGGGCCGGCTACACCTTC.

This clone occurred once. The chain combines TRBV10-1 with TRBJ2-1, with 11 nucleotides matching TRBD2. Germline V gene sequence: CDR1 WNHNN, CDR2 SYGVQD (reference sequence). With V trimmed by 9 bases and J by 1 base, 2 bases remained unmatched. CDR3 size: 14 residues. The CDR3 DNA sequence: TGCGCCAGTAGCGGGGGGGCGTCCTACAATGAGCAGTTCTTC. The encoded protein is CASSGGASYNEQFF.

This clone is a singleton in its sample. This rearrangement joins TRBV7-3 to TRBJ1-2; D uncertain. Trimming stripped 4 bases from V and 1 base from J, with 13 bases between. CDR3 length equals 15 residues. The germline gives CDR1 SGHTA, CDR2 FQGTGA. In nucleotides, the CDR3 is TGTGCCAGCAGCTCTAGTCCCCCCCTTAACTATGGCTACACCTTC. Its translation is CASSSSPPLNYGYTF.